The rows below give T cell receptor beta chains drawn from one sample of a study of blood T cell repertoires in COVID-19. The repertoire was sequenced with immunoSEQ multiplex PCR; TCRdb's copy has only in-frame clones and lacks some. This table has 40,000 to 50,000 clones, approximately 80% appearing once. The source material was peripheral blood. These receptors were collected from a man aged 50-59 years with active COVID-19. The CDR3 runs from the conserved cysteine through the conserved F or W. A D gene is named only where the DNA matches it firmly. Clone size appears in some rows only: once, few, many, or a class for an expanded clone.

j_gene: TRBJ2-5
v_gene: TRBV4-2
abundance: NA
d_gene: TRBD2
CDR3nt: TGTGCCAGCAGCCAAGAGAGGAGCGGGGGGCAAGAGACCCAGTACTTC
CDR3aa: CASSQERSGGQETQYF

j_gene: TRBJ1-1
v_gene: TRBV19
abundance: NA
d_gene: TRBD1
CDR3nt: TGTGCCAGTAGTACCCAGGGGGCGGGGAACACTGAAGCTTTCTTT
CDR3aa: CASSTQGAGNTEAFF

j_gene: TRBJ2-7
v_gene: TRBV10-3
abundance: NA
d_gene: TRBD2
CDR3nt: TGTGCCATCAGTGATCGACTAGCGGGGCCCTACGAGCAGTACTTC
CDR3aa: CAISDRLAGPYEQYF

j_gene: TRBJ2-1
v_gene: TRBV12-3/TRBV12-4
abundance: NA
d_gene: TRBD2
CDR3nt: TGTGCCAGCCGCGGGGGGGAATACAATGAGCAGTTCTTC
CDR3aa: CASRGGEYNEQFF

j_gene: TRBJ2-1
v_gene: TRBV5-4
abundance: few
d_gene: NA
CDR3nt: TGTGCCAGCATCCGGTCCGGGAGTAATGAGCAGTTCTTC
CDR3aa: CASIRSGSNEQFF

j_gene: TRBJ1-2
v_gene: TRBV15
abundance: NA
d_gene: NA
CDR3nt: TGTGCCACCAGCAGGCGGAACCCTAACTATGGCTACACCTTC
CDR3aa: CATSRRNPNYGYTF

j_gene: TRBJ1-2
v_gene: TRBV5-1
abundance: NA
d_gene: TRBD1
CDR3nt: TGCGCCAGTGGACAGGGGGACTCTCATGGCTACACCTTC
CDR3aa: CASGQGDSHGYTF

j_gene: TRBJ1-2
v_gene: TRBV24-1
abundance: few
d_gene: TRBD1
CDR3nt: TGTGCCACCTCCGGGACAGGGAATGGCTACACCTTC
CDR3aa: CATSGTGNGYTF

j_gene: TRBJ1-5
v_gene: TRBV5-8
abundance: NA
d_gene: NA
CDR3nt: TGTGCCAGCAGCTTTCTTTCGGGGGAAGATCAGCCCCAGCATTTT
CDR3aa: CASSFLSGEDQPQHF

j_gene: TRBJ1-1
v_gene: TRBV19
abundance: NA
d_gene: TRBD1
CDR3nt: TGTGCCAGTAGTGGAGGACAGGGGGCGCGGGTACATACGAACACTGAAGCTTTCTTT
CDR3aa: CASSGGQGARVHTNTEAFF

j_gene: TRBJ2-5
v_gene: TRBV11-3
abundance: NA
d_gene: NA
CDR3nt: TGTGCCAGCAGCTTAGTTCCTGGAAGAGGGACCCAGTACTTC
CDR3aa: CASSLVPGRGTQYF

j_gene: TRBJ1-5
v_gene: TRBV30
abundance: NA
d_gene: NA
CDR3nt: TGTGCCTGGAAACTAGCCGGGACTGCGAGCAATCAGCCCCAGCATTTT
CDR3aa: CAWKLAGTASNQPQHF

j_gene: TRBJ1-4
v_gene: TRBV5-4
abundance: once
d_gene: NA
CDR3nt: TGTGCCAGCAGCTCTTCAATGGGACGGGGCGGGGGAAAACTGTTTTTT
CDR3aa: CASSSSMGRGGGKLFF

j_gene: TRBJ2-2
v_gene: TRBV7-8
abundance: NA
d_gene: NA
CDR3nt: TGTGCCAGCAGCTCCCCTTTTACCGGGGAGCTGTTTTTT
CDR3aa: CASSSPFTGELFF

j_gene: TRBJ1-1
v_gene: TRBV30
abundance: NA
d_gene: TRBD1
CDR3nt: TGTGCCTGGAGCCAACAGGGGGGCACTGAAGCTTTCTTT
CDR3aa: CAWSQQGGTEAFF

j_gene: TRBJ2-2
v_gene: TRBV5-4
abundance: NA
d_gene: NA
CDR3nt: TGTGCCAGCAGCTTACCTCGGACACCAATTGACACCGGGGAGCTGTTTTTT
CDR3aa: CASSLPRTPIDTGELFF

j_gene: TRBJ2-2
v_gene: TRBV18
abundance: once
d_gene: NA
CDR3nt: TGTGCCGGCTCACTACAGGGACAGAACACCGGGGAGCTGTTTTTT
CDR3aa: CAGSLQGQNTGELFF

j_gene: TRBJ2-2
v_gene: TRBV5-6
abundance: NA
d_gene: NA
CDR3nt: TGTGCCAGCAGCTTTGTCAGGGTGTTCACCGGGGAGCTGTTTTTT
CDR3aa: CASSFVRVFTGELFF

j_gene: TRBJ1-2
v_gene: TRBV28
abundance: NA
d_gene: NA
CDR3nt: TGTGCCAGCAGTTATAAGACCCGTGGAGTTGATGGCTACACCTTC
CDR3aa: CASSYKTRGVDGYTF

j_gene: TRBJ2-7
v_gene: TRBV10-3
abundance: NA
d_gene: NA
CDR3nt: TGTGCCATCAGTCGGGGTCCTGGCCACGAGCAGTACTTC
CDR3aa: CAISRGPGHEQYF

j_gene: TRBJ2-1
v_gene: TRBV29-1
abundance: NA
d_gene: TRBD2
CDR3nt: TGCAGCGTTGTCCCTCTGCGGGAGCCCTACAATGAGCAGTTCTTC
CDR3aa: CSVVPLREPYNEQFF

j_gene: TRBJ2-7
v_gene: TRBV13
abundance: NA
d_gene: NA
CDR3nt: TGTGCCAGCAGCTTATGGATGCAGGCAACCTACGAGCAGTACTTC
CDR3aa: CASSLWMQATYEQYF

j_gene: TRBJ2-1
v_gene: TRBV13
abundance: NA
d_gene: NA
CDR3nt: TGTGCCAGCAGCTCGACACAGGGCCTCCGGGGTGAGCAGTTCTTC
CDR3aa: CASSSTQGLRGEQFF

j_gene: TRBJ1-1
v_gene: TRBV4-3
abundance: few
d_gene: NA
CDR3nt: TGCGCCAGCAGCCAAGATCTGAGGTTAGTGAACACTGAAGCTTTCTTT
CDR3aa: CASSQDLRLVNTEAFF

j_gene: TRBJ1-6
v_gene: TRBV11-2
abundance: NA
d_gene: NA
CDR3nt: TGTGCCAGCAGCACGGGGGGGAACTATAATTCACCCCTCCACTTT
CDR3aa: CASSTGGNYNSPLHF

j_gene: TRBJ1-4
v_gene: TRBV20-1
abundance: NA
d_gene: NA
CDR3nt: TGCAGTGCCAGTAGCACTAATGGTGAAAAACTGTTTTTT
CDR3aa: CSASSTNGEKLFF

j_gene: TRBJ2-3
v_gene: TRBV6-2/TRBV6-3
abundance: NA
d_gene: TRBD1
CDR3nt: TGTGCCAGCAGCCGCAGGACAGGTGGGGCATCAGATACGCAGTATTTT
CDR3aa: CASSRRTGGASDTQYF

j_gene: TRBJ2-2
v_gene: TRBV19
abundance: NA
d_gene: NA
CDR3nt: TGTGCCAGTAGTCCCTTAATCGGGGAGCTGTTTTTT
CDR3aa: CASSPLIGELFF

j_gene: TRBJ1-4
v_gene: TRBV30
abundance: NA
d_gene: TRBD1
CDR3nt: TGTGCCTGGAGAAAAACAGGGGGGGAAAAACTGTTTTTT
CDR3aa: CAWRKTGGEKLFF

j_gene: TRBJ1-1
v_gene: TRBV2
abundance: NA
d_gene: NA
CDR3nt: TGTGCCAGCAAAAGGGGGAGGGGCACTGAAGCTTTCTTT
CDR3aa: CASKRGRGTEAFF

j_gene: TRBJ2-1
v_gene: TRBV5-1
abundance: NA
d_gene: TRBD2
CDR3nt: TGCGCCAGCAGCTTCGTACTAGCGCCGGGCAATGAGCAGTTCTTC
CDR3aa: CASSFVLAPGNEQFF

j_gene: TRBJ2-5
v_gene: TRBV2
abundance: NA
d_gene: TRBD2
CDR3nt: TGTGCCAGCAGGAGGGAGGGCCCAGAGACCCAGTACTTC
CDR3aa: CASRREGPETQYF

j_gene: TRBJ1-2
v_gene: TRBV5-1
abundance: NA
d_gene: NA
CDR3nt: TGCGCCAGCAGCTTGGGAGTAAACTATGGCTACACCTTC
CDR3aa: CASSLGVNYGYTF

j_gene: TRBJ2-7
v_gene: TRBV5-4
abundance: NA
d_gene: NA
CDR3nt: TGTGCCGGGAAACTAGCCGGAACCTACGAGCAGTACTTC
CDR3aa: CAGKLAGTYEQYF

j_gene: TRBJ1-6
v_gene: TRBV10-3
abundance: NA
d_gene: TRBD1
CDR3nt: TGTGCCATCAGTGGGGACAGGGGAAATCGGTCACCCCTCCACTTT
CDR3aa: CAISGDRGNRSPLHF

j_gene: TRBJ1-5
v_gene: TRBV7-9
abundance: once
d_gene: NA
CDR3nt: TGTGCCAGCAGCTTAGGCGACAACAGCAATCAGCCCCAGCATTTT
CDR3aa: CASSLGDNSNQPQHF

j_gene: TRBJ1-6
v_gene: TRBV5-1
abundance: once
d_gene: NA
CDR3nt: TGCGCCAGCAGCTTGGAAGGGGTTAATTCACCCCTCCACTTT
CDR3aa: CASSLEGVNSPLHF

j_gene: TRBJ2-3
v_gene: TRBV12-3/TRBV12-4
abundance: NA
d_gene: NA
CDR3nt: TGTGCCAGCAGTTTCAAGGGGGCAGATACGCAGTATTTT
CDR3aa: CASSFKGADTQYF

j_gene: TRBJ1-6
v_gene: TRBV5-4
abundance: NA
d_gene: NA
CDR3nt: TGTGCCAGCAGCTCGACAGACGTGTCACCCCTCCACTTT
CDR3aa: CASSSTDVSPLHF